Below, 22 T cell receptor beta chains from the same sample are listed, as sequenced in a study of coeliac disease. These receptors lack a known antigen. Only in-frame clones appear in the TCRdb table, and some are missing; sequencing was by immunoSEQ multiplex PCR. The sample lists over 3,500 clones; about two thirds were seen once. The study's findings and limits: Control samples showed higher TRB and TRG clonality than intraepithelial and lamina propria samples in active celiac disease.

The source material was intraepithelial lymphocytes from the gut. Receptors originate from a woman aged 18 to 35 with active celiac disease.

The chain uses TRBV4-1 and TRBJ2-3; 7 bases match TRBD2. Germline V gene sequence: CDR1 MGHRA, CDR2 YSYEKL. V was clipped by 4 bases and J by 3 bases; unmatched bases: 7. CDR3 length: 15 residues. This CDR3 is CASSPGEGITDTQYF. The CDR3 coding sequence is TGCGCCAGCAGCCCGGGGGAGGGAATTACAGATACGCAGTATTTT.

This clone appeared once. The chain combines TRBV4-1 with TRBJ2-3; D might be TRBD1 (5 bases). Between the trimmed V and J ends, which lost 3 bases and 6 bases, there was a span of 7 bases. This CDR3 has 12 amino acids. The germline gives CDR1 MGHRA, CDR2 YSYEKL. This chain's CDR3 is CASSQHRDTQYF. CDR3 bases: TGCGCCAGCAGCCAGCACAGGGATACGCAGTATTTT.

The V gene is TRBV6-1, the J gene TRBJ2-7, with TRBD1 matching 9 bases. The CDR3 totals 15 residues. Germline CDR1 and CDR2: MNHNS and SASEGT. Trimming took 2 bases from V and 5 from J; bases not matched to a gene: 7. This chain's CDR3 is CASSEFPGQGNEQYF. CDR3 in DNA: TGTGCCAGCAGTGAATTTCCGGGACAGGGCAACGAGCAGTACTTC.

The gene calls are TRBV7-3 and TRBJ1-2, with 8 nucleotides matching TRBD1. The germline CDR1 and CDR2 sequences are SGHTA and FQGTGA. The CDR3 sequence is 14 residues long. With 5 bases clipped from V and 12 bases from J, the junction kept 14 bases outside the gene matches. CDR3 sequence (DNA): TGTGCCAGCAGCCAAGCAGGGGGCGCGGGCGGCCACACCTTC. It is translated as CASSQAGGAGGHTF.

The CDR3 is CASSWSAGSTDTQYF. The CDR3 nucleotides read TGTGCCAGCAGCTGGAGCGCGGGATCCACAGATACGCAGTATTTT. The chain carries TRBV7-2 and TRBJ2-3; D possibly corresponds to TRBD2 (6 bases). Germline CDR1 and CDR2: SGHTA and FQGNSA. This CDR3 spans 15 amino acids. V lost 4 bases, J lost 2 bases, and 13 bases lay in between.

V usage is TRBV29-1 and J usage is TRBJ1-3; D remains unclear. V shed 4 bases and J shed 1 base, with 8 bases lying between them. The CDR3 runs to 13 residues. Germline V lookup: CDR1 SQVTM, CDR2 ANQGSEA. CDR3 loop: CSVGGLSGNTIYF. In nucleotides, the CDR3 is TGCAGCGTTGGAGGTCTGTCTGGAAACACCATATATTTT.

The rearrangement links TRBV5-1 to TRBJ2-7; 7 nucleotides align to TRBD1. The CDR3 has 15 amino acids. Germline CDR1 is SGHRS and CDR2 is YFSETQ. The V segment lost 0 bases and the J segment 0 bases; nucleotides outside the gene matches: 3. The CDR3: CASSLEGASSYEQYF. The CDR3 nucleotides read TGCGCCAGCAGCTTGGAGGGGGCCAGCTCCTACGAGCAGTACTTC.

The chain has TRBV6-5 and TRBJ2-1; tentatively, D is TRBD1 (5 bases). The V end was cut by 0 bases, the J end by 8 bases, with 11 bases between. CDR1 is MNHEY and CDR2 is SVGAGI in the germline V gene. The CDR3 runs to 14 residues. The CDR3 bases are TGTGCCAGCAGTTACTCGACCAGGGTCGATGAGCAGTTCTTC. Residues: CASSYSTRVDEQFF.

The rearrangement joins TRBV4-1 to TRBJ2-7; no reliable D call. There are 14 residues in the CDR3. From germline, CDR1 is MGHRA and CDR2 YSYEKL. V was trimmed by 1 base and J by 5 bases, leaving 12 bases between them. CDR3 in DNA: TGCGCCAGCAGCCAAGTAACAGATTTTGACGAGCAGTACTTC. Amino acid sequence: CASSQVTDFDEQYF.

This clone was seen only a few times. The V and J genes are TRBV19 and TRBJ2-3; possible D gene TRBD1, 5 bases. Trimming stripped 2 bases from V and 2 bases from J, with 17 bases between. Germline CDR1 reads LNHDA; CDR2 reads SQIVND (reference sequence). CDR3 length: 17 amino acids. The CDR3 loop is CASSISGHSALTDTQYF. The DNA of the CDR3 is TGTGCCAGTAGTATATCTGGACACTCGGCTCTCACAGATACGCAGTATTTT.

This chain connects TRBV6-5 to TRBJ2-1; 8 bases match TRBD2. This CDR3 has 14 amino acids. Germline assignment: CDR1 MNHEY and CDR2 SVGAGI. V lost 7 bases, J lost 5 bases, and 7 bases stayed unmatched. CDR3 nucleotides: TGTGCCAGCAAACCGGGACTAGACAACAATGAGCAGTTCTTC. Its translation is CASKPGLDNNEQFF.

The chain links TRBV7-2 to TRBJ2-2, with D perhaps TRBD2 (6 bases). Germline CDR1 SGHTA, CDR2 FQGNSA. Between the trimmed V and J ends, which lost 6 bases and 6 bases, there was a span of 17 bases. The CDR3 totals 15 residues. CDR3 loop: CASSLVGGAPGELFF. CDR3 DNA sequence: TGTGCCAGCAGTCTAGTAGGAGGGGCCCCCGGGGAGCTGTTTTTT.

The rearrangement joins TRBV12-1 to TRBJ2-7; the table's D call, TRBD2, was not checked against the DNA. TRBV12-1 is a pseudogene locus. This CDR3 region has 12 residues. CDR3 amino acids: CASSSSAYEQYF. CDR3 bases: TGTGCCAGCAGCTCTAGCGCCTACGAGCAGTACTTC.

The chain is built from TRBV7-3 and TRBJ1-2, with TRBD1 matching 8 bases. The CDR3 extends over 14 amino acids. Trimming at V came to 5 bases and at J to 7 bases, leaving 9 bases not matched to a gene. Germline V gene sequence: CDR1 SGHTA, CDR2 FQGTGA. DNA of the CDR3: TGTGCCAGCAGCATCTCAGGGGGCGCGGGTGGCTACACCTTC. This gives the protein CASSISGGAGGYTF. Full variable domain (remainder filled in from reference TRBV7-3 and TRBJ1-2): GAGVSQTPSNKVTEKGKYVELRCDPISGHTALYWYRQSLGQGPEFLIYFQGTGAADDSGLPNDRFFAVRPEGSVSTLKIQRTERGDSAVYLCASSISGGAGGYTFGSGTRLTVV.

The V gene is TRBV15, the J gene TRBJ2-1; D gene uncertain. Deletions cut 1 base from V and 0 bases from J, with 7 bases between. This CDR3 region has 15 residues. CDR1 and CDR2 from the germline V gene are LNHNV and YYDKDF (reference sequence). The CDR3 bases are TGTGCCACCAGCAGAGTATCAGGCTCCTACAATGAGCAGTTCTTC. Its translation is CATSRVSGSYNEQFF.

The CDR3 coding sequence is TGTGCCAGCAGCCAAGGAGGAGGGGGGGCCATCACCGGGGAGCTGTTTTTT. This encodes CASSQGGGGAITGELFF. This chain links TRBV4-2 with TRBJ2-2, with D possibly TRBD2 on 7 matching bases. The CDR3 is made up of 17 amino acids. Per the germline V gene, CDR1 is LGHNA and CDR2 is YNFKEQ. Trimming left V 1 base short and J 4 bases short, with 16 bases between.

The chain couples TRBV9 to TRBJ1-1; the D is unclear. Germline CDR1 and CDR2: SGDLS and YYNGEE. This CDR3 comprises 14 residues. Trimming took off 3 bases at V and 11 bases at J, with 20 bases between the two ends. The DNA for the CDR3 is TGTGCCAGCAGCGGAGCGCGGGCCCTGCATGAGGCTTTCTTT. Its protein product is CASSGARALHEAFF.

The chain uses TRBV29-1 and TRBJ1-1; tentatively, D is TRBD1 (5 bases). V was shortened by 4 bases and J by 1 base, with 10 bases between the two germline ends. The CDR3 extends over 13 amino acids. Germline V CDR1 and CDR2: SQVTM, ANQGSEA. CDR3 coding DNA: TGCAGCGTTGCTGGGGGGAAGAACACTGAAGCTTTCTTT. This gives the protein CSVAGGKNTEAFF.

The chain has TRBV28 and TRBJ2-2; D might be TRBD2 (5 bases). Germline V gene sequence: CDR1 MDHEN, CDR2 SYDVKM. There are 15 residues in the CDR3. V shed 4 bases and J shed 3 bases, with 12 bases lying between them. CDR3 sequence reads: CASSWASSYTGELFF. The CDR3 DNA sequence: TGTGCCAGCAGTTGGGCATCTAGCTACACCGGGGAGCTGTTTTTT. Filled out from reference TRBV28 and TRBJ2-2, the complete variable domain reads DVKVTQSSRYLVKRTGEKVFLECVQDMDHENMFWYRQDPGLGLRLIYFSYDVKMKEKGDIPEGYSVSREKKERFSLILESASTNQTSMYLCASSWASSYTGELFFGEGSRLTVL.

In this sample, this clone turned up a few times. V usage is TRBV25-1 and J usage is TRBJ2-7; 9 bases are shared with TRBD1. The germline V gene encodes CDR1 MGHDK and CDR2 SYGVNS. The CDR3 runs to 12 residues. Losses at the gene ends were 7 bases for V and 4 bases for J; bases not matched to a gene: 2. The CDR3 reads CASKGQGYEQYF. The CDR3 DNA sequence: TGTGCCAGCAAGGGACAGGGATACGAGCAGTACTTC.

Note on this clone: The conserved final phenylalanine or tryptophan is absent from the CDR3, which likely points to a read error. The DNA is omitted, as the CDR3 cannot be located on it reliably, and the CDR3 follows TCRdb's listing. The chain uses TRBV12-2 and TRBJ2-4; no DNA check was done on the table's D call, TRBD2. TRBV12-2 is deemed a pseudogene. The CDR3 totals 12 residues, both ends included. CDR3: CAVKVRGGNKTH.

This clone was counted once. The chain uses TRBV7-8 and TRBJ1-4; 7 positions match TRBD1. This CDR3 has 14 residues. Germline assignment: CDR1 SGHVS and CDR2 FQNEAQ. V was clipped by 6 bases and J by 5 bases; unmatched bases: 6. The CDR3 DNA is TGTGCCAGCAGGGAGGACAGGTGGAATGAAAAACTGTTTTTT. Translation gives CASREDRWNEKLFF.